Included here is one TCR beta chain sequence, with context. Authors' methods: Amplifying reference gene primers gave estimates of nucleated cell counts. TCRdb's copy holds only in-frame clones and misses some; the assay was immunoSEQ multiplex PCR. V and J calls and clone size are those listed in that table; D and trimming were worked out from the DNA. This sample has 450,000 or so clones; roughly 90% occur once, and the top ten carry about 1.6%. The data derive from a study of blood T cell repertoires in COVID-19. Study at large: There were acute and convalescent COVID-19 samples, and they came from the United States, Italy and Spain. The cDNA or gDNA used as material had been derived from T cells, B-cell-depleted T cells, or PBMCs.

The Seattle patients, enrolled during active infection, were followed longitudinally. The CDR3 is made up of 14 amino acids. V was clipped by 3 bases and J by 10 bases; unmatched bases: 11. CDR1 is KGHSH, CDR2 LQKENI, per germline. The source is a woman in her thirties or forties with COVID-19, enrolled during active disease. Specimen: peripheral blood. The rearrangement uses TRBV18 and TRBJ1-1; 7 bases map to TRBD1. The CDR3 DNA follows: TGTGCCAGCTCACCTAATGAGGGGGCCGTACTAGCTTTCTTT. Translated, it gives CASSPNEGAVLAFF.